This T cell receptor beta chain is drawn from a study of shared clonotypes between healthy human individuals (dated by TCRdb to the early 2020s). For the wider study: A few men and two women, aged 18 to 49 years, made up the cohort. For each donor, three plates each were used for CD4 naive and CD4 memory, two plates were used for CD8 naive, and one plate was used for CD8 memory. To estimate repertoire size and how much clonotype sharing occurs between individuals, the study deeply sequenced the blood TCR repertoires of about 5 healthy adults. To increase sequencing depth and limit assay-specific biases, TCR repertoire library preparation and sequencing were carried out by different laboratories using diverse techniques. Between about 0.85 and 8.9 billion PBMCs per donor were obtained by leukapheresis.

Healthy HIV-negative adults with no recently reported acute infections or vaccinations were included as donors. All donors were Caucasian adults living in Nashville, Tennessee, USA. CD8 memory samples consisted of magnetically selected CD45RO+ cells combined with CCR7-negative CD45RA+ effector memory (TemRA) cells. Blood was obtained by leukapheresis, after which PBMCs were separated by Ficoll-Histopaque density gradient centrifugation and cryopreserved in liquid nitrogen vapor phase. Purity and quantity of every magnetically sorted T cell population were checked by analytical flow cytometry. From each sorted fraction, genomic DNA was isolated and quantified by UV absorbance on a Nanodrop 2000c. Using the deep immunoSEQ assay, multiplex PCR amplified TCR CDR3 regions from genomic DNA. Extracted genomic DNA from each cell subset was distributed evenly across all wells of several immunoSEQ 96-well plates, and each plate was treated as a replicate. For sorted subsets, each replicate PCR was loaded with about 0.2 ug genomic DNA, equivalent to about 30,000 T cell genomes. The purified libraries were quantified using a Qubit 3.0 fluorometer, sized with a Bioanalyzer 2100, and then quantified again using the KAPA Library Quantification kit. A separate single-read 150-cycle Illumina NextSeq 550 flow cell was used to sequence each immunoSEQ 96-well plate. Under the source paper's analysis protocol: Because the immunoSEQ output held only junctional sequences and lacked quality scores, the filtering could not match the filtering applied to full-length reads. Sequences were annotated with PyIR, a Python wrapper for IgBLAST v1.9, and V/J genes and CDR3 were assigned using IMGT germline references. Reads with weak V/J assignments (E-value above 1e-6), missing CDR3, stop codons, out-of-frame junctions, or ambiguous translated residues were removed. V3J clonotypes were defined as sequences sharing an identical inferred V gene, J gene, and CDR3 amino acid sequence. To compute the percentage overlap between repertoires, the number of shared unique clonotypes was divided by the size of the smaller repertoire. RTK rarefaction, the Chao1 estimator, and Recon v2.1 estimates of unobserved clonotypes were used to assess repertoire richness. For all TCRbeta clonotypes obtained by the gDNA method from a few donors, generation probabilities were computed with OLGA. TCRdb limited this immuneACCESS table to in-frame rearrangements with V and J called. A share of clones is missing; checked studies link under half to unresolved V genes, and the rest is unexplained. V, J and clone size were drawn from that table, and D and trimming were deduced from the DNA. For this sample the table gives over 300,000 clones, of which around 87% were detected only once. The top ten constitute 15% to 20% of the sample.

The paper as a whole reports these results and caveats: Sampling was limited to blood, and TCR repertoires in tissue likely differ from TCR repertoires in blood. Sharing across four donors was observed for about 5% of naive CD4, about 3.2% of naive CD8, 2.3% of memory CD4, and approximately 0.41% of memory CD8 clonotypes. Even with the large sequencing depth, rarefaction of the sorted-subset datasets indicated that sequencing was incomplete. Because the study included a small number of donors, the genetic and exposure-history diversity represented was limited. Based on pairwise subsampling, the degree of clonotype sharing among donors was expected to be affected by sequencing depth. Clonotypes shared by all four sorted-subset donors showed higher generation probabilities than non-shared clonotypes. Naive subsets generally had larger estimated clonotype richness than memory subsets.

V is pared back by 0 bases and J by 3 bases, with 14 bases lying between the germline termini. CDR3 length: 16 amino acids, cysteine to phenylalanine. This entry keeps only the CDR3 DNA: 48 bases, framed from base 1. The germline V gene provides CDR1 SGDLS and CDR2 YYNGEE. This clone occurred once. The antigen it recognizes is unknown. The input lacks base qualities; no much larger clone sits a single base away. The V and J segments used are TRBV9 and TRBJ2-3; there is no confident call for the D gene. Sequenced sample: memory CD8+ T cells sorted from blood. Reading the label with the study, this specimen's cell subset or site is: CD45RO+ cells pooled with CCR7-negative TemRA cells. The source is a young man in good health. The sequenced DNA is TGTGCCAGCAGCGTAGTTTCCGGCGGAGAAACAGATACGCAGTATTTT. Its protein product is CASSVVSGGETDTQYF. This CDR3, with the reference TRBV9 and TRBJ2-3 proteins standing in past its ends, gives the full variable domain DSGVTQTPKHLITATGQRVTLRCSPRSGDLSVYWYQQSLDQGLQFLIQYYNGEERAKGNILERFSAQQFPDLHSELNLSSLELGDSALYFCASSVVSGGETDTQYFGPGTRLTVL.